This T cell receptor beta chain was captured in a study of shared clonotypes between healthy human individuals. Study-level results: Investigators expected sequencing depth to affect clonotype sharing among donors. Sorted-subset sequencing was shown by rarefaction to be incomplete despite large depth.

This clone was observed once. Its antigen is not identified. Naive CD8 cells, CD45RO-negative and positively selected for CCR7, excluded terminally differentiated effector memory CD45RA+ cells. This table comes from immunoSEQ multiplex PCR, and its TCRdb copy is limited to in-frame clones, with some not included. This table has about 2.2 million clones, just over 90% appearing once. Material: naive CD8+ T cells from PBMCs. The sequence was obtained from a man younger than 35 in good health. Some clones in this sample may be carry-over from other donors' samples.

CDR3: CASSPLSGLAGLSYEQYF. DNA for the CDR3: TGTGCCAGCAGCCCTTTGTCGGGACTAGCGGGCCTCTCCTACGAGCAGTACTTC. This chain links TRBV7-2 with TRBJ2-7, with 12 bases identical to TRBD2. The CDR3 extends over 18 amino acids. In germline, CDR1 is SGHTA, CDR2 FQGNSA. Trimming removed 5 bases from V and 0 bases from J; junction bases left unmatched: 11.